The next 9 T cell receptor beta chains were all read from a single sample in a study of Ad26.COV2.S vaccination and SARS-CoV-2 variants. Here immunoSEQ multiplex PCR was the method, and the copy in TCRdb shows in-frame clones only, minus some. The sample records about 400,000 clones, 83% being singletons. Treatment noted: some 19 received Ad26.COV2.S at low or high dose, single or two shots; roughly 5 received placebo; per-sample allocation not given. The samples date from day 63 after the first vaccine or placebo injection. Source: peripheral blood, taken in a trial of Ad26.COV2.S vaccine versus placebo. These receptors were collected from a person aged 18 to 59 who received the Ad26.COV2.S COVID-19 vaccine or a placebo.

V gene TRBV29-1 combines with J gene TRBJ2-2, with no clear D. Germline-derived CDR1 and CDR2 are SQVTM and ANQGSEA. V was clipped by 4 bases and J by 0 bases, with 9 bases between them. The CDR3 covers 14 residues. The CDR3 protein is CSVGTGPNTGELFF. CDR3 DNA sequence: TGCAGCGTTGGAACCGGGCCGAACACCGGGGAGCTGTTTTTT.

The rearrangement links TRBV29-1 to TRBJ2-3, with unresolved D. The CDR3 runs 12 residues. The ends were cut back, 4 bases at V and 6 bases at J, with 11 bases in the middle. Germline V gene lookup returns CDR1 SQVTM and CDR2 ANQGSEA. For the CDR3, the DNA is TGCAGCGTTGTAAATGGAAAGGATACGCAGTATTTT. It is translated as CSVVNGKDTQYF.

CDR3 sequence reads: CASTARMNTGELFF. The CDR3 bases are TGTGCCAGCACAGCACGGATGAACACCGGGGAGCTGTTTTTT. The chain has TRBV3-1 (or the pseudogene TRBV3-2) and TRBJ2-2, with unresolved D. Looked up from germline, CDR1 is LGHDT and CDR2 is YNNKEL (reference sequence). V lost 7 bases to trimming and J lost 1 base, with 10 bases between them. The CDR3 loop spans 14 amino acids.

The CDR3 sequence is CASSLNVRASSYEQYF. The CDR3 region has the DNA TGTGCCAGCAGCCTGAACGTGAGGGCTAGCTCCTACGAGCAGTACTTC. V usage is TRBV7-9 and J usage is TRBJ2-7, with TRBD2 as a possible D gene (5 bases). The CDR3 runs 16 residues. Per the germline V gene, CDR1 is SEHNR and CDR2 is FQNEAQ (reference sequence). V was cut by 5 bases and J by 0 bases, with 17 bases left in between.

The chain is built from TRBV29-1 and TRBJ1-4, with D uncertain. The CDR3 is 12 residues long. The germline V gene encodes CDR1 SQVTM and CDR2 ANQGSEA. V was clipped by 5 bases and J by 6 bases, with 10 bases between them. The CDR3 spells CSVWEGDEKLFF. CDR3 coding DNA: TGCAGCGTTTGGGAGGGAGATGAAAAACTGTTTTTT.

V is TRBV7-2 and J is TRBJ1-2, with a tentative D call TRBD1 (5 bases). This CDR3 comprises 12 residues. V was cut by 0 bases and J by 8 bases, with 7 bases left in between. Germline loops: CDR1 SGHTA, CDR2 FQGNSA. The chain's CDR3 is CASSLAAGGYTF. CDR3 bases: TGTGCCAGCAGCTTAGCGGCAGGGGGCTACACCTTC.

The chain links TRBV5-5 to TRBJ1-4; unclear D gene. The CDR3 spans 13 residues. From germline, CDR1 is SGHKS and CDR2 YYEKEE (reference sequence). The V end was cut by 2 bases, the J end by 4 bases, with 6 bases between. CDR3 DNA: TGTGCCAGCAGCTTATCGCTTAATGAAAAACTGTTTTTT. This gives the protein CASSLSLNEKLFF.

At least ten counts were recorded for this clone. The chain carries TRBV19 and TRBJ2-7; D is uncertain. Germline V gene sequence: CDR1 LNHDA, CDR2 SQIVND (reference sequence). The CDR3 consists of 13 residues. Trimming took 2 bases from V and 6 from J, leaving 11 bases between them. The CDR3 is CASSISPSGEQYF. As DNA, the CDR3 is TGTGCCAGTAGTATATCACCCTCGGGCGAGCAGTACTTC.

This rearrangement joins TRBV27 to TRBJ2-3; TRBD1 agrees at 8 bases. This CDR3 region has 14 residues. Germline V gives CDR1 MNHEY, CDR2 SMNVEV (reference sequence). J lost 3 bases, V lost 5 bases, and 4 bases had no gene match. CDR3 amino acids: CASSVHRGTDTQYF. CDR3 DNA: TGTGCCAGCAGTGTGCACAGGGGGACAGATACGCAGTATTTT.